Listed here is a single T cell receptor beta chain. Its antigen is as yet unknown. The PCR was carried out with 60 Vbeta primers and 13 Jbeta primers. The protocol was immunoSEQ multiplex PCR, while the TCRdb copy is restricted to in-frame clones and leaves out a portion. Found here are about 160,000 clones, about four fifths of them singletons; the top ten hold around 4.3%. J lost 0 bases, V lost 4 bases, and 14 bases had no gene match. The germline V gene has CDR1 GTSNPN and CDR2 SVGIG (reference sequence). This CDR3 is 20 amino acids long. The data originate from a study of cytomegalovirus exposure and HLA in healthy donors. Study at large: The early release's HLA-typed donors yielded 65 million to 85 million unique TCRs. Study conclusions and caveats: TCR beta sequences numbering under 20,000 were associated with HLA alleles at 0.05 false discovery rate in a later analysis. One variant, a missense change in DCLRE1C, was linked in a later analysis to TCR beta V- and J-gene trimming. Both high specificity and high sensitivity reportedly marked the classifier's diagnosis of cytomegalovirus status.

The sequencing sample was made of PBMCs. The genes are TRBV30 and TRBJ2-3; 15 positions match TRBD2. The sequence derives from a man aged 30 to 45 in good health and CMV-seronegative. CDR3 sequence (DNA): TGTGCCTGGAATCCCCCGGGACTAGCGGGGGGTATGACTAGCACAGATACGCAGTATTTT. This codes for CAWNPPGLAGGMTSTDTQYF.